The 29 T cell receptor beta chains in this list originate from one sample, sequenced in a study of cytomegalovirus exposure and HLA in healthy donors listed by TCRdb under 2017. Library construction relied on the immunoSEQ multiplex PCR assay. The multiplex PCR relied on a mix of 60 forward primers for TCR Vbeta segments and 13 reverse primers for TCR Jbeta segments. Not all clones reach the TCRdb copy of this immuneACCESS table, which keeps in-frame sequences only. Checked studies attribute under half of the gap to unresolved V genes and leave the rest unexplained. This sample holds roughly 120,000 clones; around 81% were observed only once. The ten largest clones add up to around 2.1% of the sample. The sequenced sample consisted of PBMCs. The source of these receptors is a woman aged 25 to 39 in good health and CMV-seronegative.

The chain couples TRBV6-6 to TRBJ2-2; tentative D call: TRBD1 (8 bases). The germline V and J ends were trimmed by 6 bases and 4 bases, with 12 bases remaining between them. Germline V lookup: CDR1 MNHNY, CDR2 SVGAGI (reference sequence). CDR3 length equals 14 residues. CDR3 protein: CASRDREGTGELFF. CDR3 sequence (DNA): TGTGCCAGCAGGGACAGGGAGGGCACCGGGGAGCTGTTTTTT.

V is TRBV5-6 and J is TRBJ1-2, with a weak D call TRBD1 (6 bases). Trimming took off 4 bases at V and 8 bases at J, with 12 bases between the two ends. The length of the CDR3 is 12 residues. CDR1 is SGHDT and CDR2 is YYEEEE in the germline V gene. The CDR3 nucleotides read TGTGCCAGCAGCCGTGGACAGCCGGGCTACACCTTC. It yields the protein CASSRGQPGYTF. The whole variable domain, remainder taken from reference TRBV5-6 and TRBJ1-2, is DAGVTQSPTHLIKTRGQQVTLRCSPKSGHDTVSWYQQALGQGPQFIFQYYEEEERQRGNFPDRFSGHQFPNYSSELNVNALLLGDSALYLCASSRGQPGYTFGSGTRLTVV.

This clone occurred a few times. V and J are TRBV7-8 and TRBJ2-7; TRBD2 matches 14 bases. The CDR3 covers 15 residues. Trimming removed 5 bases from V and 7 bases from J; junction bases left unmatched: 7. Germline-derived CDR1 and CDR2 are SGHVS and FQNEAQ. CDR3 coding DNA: TGTGCCAGCAGCCCTGGACTAGCGGGGGGTGCTGAGCAGTACTTC. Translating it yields CASSPGLAGGAEQYF.

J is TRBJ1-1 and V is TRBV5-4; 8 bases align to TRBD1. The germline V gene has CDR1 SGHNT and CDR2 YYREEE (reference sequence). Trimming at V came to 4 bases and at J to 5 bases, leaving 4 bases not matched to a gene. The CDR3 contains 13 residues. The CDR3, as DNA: TGTGCCAGCAGCCTAACAGGGGGGACTGAAGCTTTCTTT. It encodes CASSLTGGTEAFF.

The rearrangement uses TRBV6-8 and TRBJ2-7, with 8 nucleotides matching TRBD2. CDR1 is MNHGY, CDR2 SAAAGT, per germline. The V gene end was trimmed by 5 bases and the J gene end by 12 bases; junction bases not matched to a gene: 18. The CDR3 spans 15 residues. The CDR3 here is CASSSAVAGRTWLYF. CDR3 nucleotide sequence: TGTGCCAGCAGTAGCGCGGTAGCGGGGCGTACCTGGCTGTACTTC.

In nucleotides, the CDR3 is TGTGCCAGCAGCCGAGTTGGGGGCAATGGCTACACCTTC. Translated: CASSRVGGNGYTF. The chain recombines TRBV28 with TRBJ1-2, with a weak D call TRBD1 (6 bases). Trimming stripped 6 bases from V and 6 bases from J, with 14 bases between. CDR1 MDHEN and CDR2 SYDVKM come from the germline V gene. This CDR3 comprises 13 residues.

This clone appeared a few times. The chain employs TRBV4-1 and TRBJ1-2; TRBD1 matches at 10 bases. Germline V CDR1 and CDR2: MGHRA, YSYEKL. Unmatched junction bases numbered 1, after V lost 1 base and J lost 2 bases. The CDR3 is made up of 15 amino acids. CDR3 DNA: TGCGCCAGCAGCCAAGGGGACAGGGGCAACTATGGCTACACCTTC. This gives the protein CASSQGDRGNYGYTF.

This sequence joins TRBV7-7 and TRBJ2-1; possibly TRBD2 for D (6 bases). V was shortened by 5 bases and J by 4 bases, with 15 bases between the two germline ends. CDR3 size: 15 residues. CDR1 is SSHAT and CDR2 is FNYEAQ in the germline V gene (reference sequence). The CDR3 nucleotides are TGTGCCAGCAGCCGGGACTCCCAGCGGTACAATGAGCAGTTCTTC. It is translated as CASSRDSQRYNEQFF.

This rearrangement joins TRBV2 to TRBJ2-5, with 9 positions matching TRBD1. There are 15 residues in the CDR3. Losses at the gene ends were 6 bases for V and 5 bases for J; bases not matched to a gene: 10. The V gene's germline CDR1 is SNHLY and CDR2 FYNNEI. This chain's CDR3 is CASSDRDRVFETQYF. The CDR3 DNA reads TGTGCCAGCAGCGACCGGGACAGGGTATTTGAGACCCAGTACTTC.

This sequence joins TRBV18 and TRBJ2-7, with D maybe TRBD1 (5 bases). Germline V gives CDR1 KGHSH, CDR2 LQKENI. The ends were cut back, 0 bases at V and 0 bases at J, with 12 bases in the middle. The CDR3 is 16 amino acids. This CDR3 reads CASSPPDTGSSYEQYF. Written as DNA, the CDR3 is TGTGCCAGCTCACCACCCGACACAGGTTCCTCCTACGAGCAGTACTTC.

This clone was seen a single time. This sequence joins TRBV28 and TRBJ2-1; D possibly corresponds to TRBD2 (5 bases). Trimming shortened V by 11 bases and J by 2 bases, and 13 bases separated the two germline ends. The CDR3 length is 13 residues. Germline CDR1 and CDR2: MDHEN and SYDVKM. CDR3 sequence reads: CASRGRPYNEQFF. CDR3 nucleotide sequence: TGTGCCTCCCGCGGGCGCCCCTACAATGAGCAGTTCTTC.

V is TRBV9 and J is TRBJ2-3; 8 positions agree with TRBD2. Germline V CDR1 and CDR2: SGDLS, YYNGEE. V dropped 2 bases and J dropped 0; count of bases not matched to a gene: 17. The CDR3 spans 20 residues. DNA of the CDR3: TGTGCCAGCAGCGTGGCCTCCGCTAGCGGGCGCCCGGTCAGCACAGATACGCAGTATTTT. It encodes CASSVASASGRPVSTDTQYF.

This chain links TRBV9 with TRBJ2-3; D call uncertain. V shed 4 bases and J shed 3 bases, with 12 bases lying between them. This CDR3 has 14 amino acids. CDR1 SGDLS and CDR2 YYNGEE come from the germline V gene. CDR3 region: CASSTYYFTDTQYF. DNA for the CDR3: TGTGCCAGCAGCACCTACTATTTTACAGATACGCAGTATTTT.

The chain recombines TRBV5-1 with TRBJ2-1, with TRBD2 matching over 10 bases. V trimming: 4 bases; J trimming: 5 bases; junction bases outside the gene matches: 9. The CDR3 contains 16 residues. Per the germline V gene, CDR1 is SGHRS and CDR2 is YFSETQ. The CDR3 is CASSHPQSGGDNEQFF. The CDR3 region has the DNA TGCGCCAGCAGCCACCCTCAGAGCGGGGGGGACAATGAGCAGTTCTTC.

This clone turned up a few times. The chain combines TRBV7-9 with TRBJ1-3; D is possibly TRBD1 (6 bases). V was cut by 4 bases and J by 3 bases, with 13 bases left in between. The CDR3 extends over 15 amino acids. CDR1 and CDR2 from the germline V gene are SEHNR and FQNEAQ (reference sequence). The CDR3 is CASSSWTVIGNTIYF. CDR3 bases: TGTGCCAGCAGCTCCTGGACAGTAATTGGAAACACCATATATTTT.

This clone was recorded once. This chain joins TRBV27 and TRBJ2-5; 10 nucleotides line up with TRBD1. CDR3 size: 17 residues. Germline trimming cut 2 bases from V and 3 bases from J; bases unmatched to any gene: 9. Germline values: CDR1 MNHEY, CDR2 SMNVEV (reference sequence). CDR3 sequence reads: CASSLMGPGQGKETQYF. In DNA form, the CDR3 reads TGTGCCAGCAGTTTAATGGGGCCGGGACAGGGGAAAGAGACCCAGTACTTC.

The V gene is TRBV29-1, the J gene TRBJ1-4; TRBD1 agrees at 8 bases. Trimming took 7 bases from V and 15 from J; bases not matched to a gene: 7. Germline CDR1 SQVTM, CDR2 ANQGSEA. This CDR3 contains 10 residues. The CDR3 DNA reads TGCAGCGCGGGGACAGGCACAATGTTTTTT. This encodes CSAGTGTMFF. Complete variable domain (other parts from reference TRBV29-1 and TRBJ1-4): SAVISQKPSRDICQRGTSLTIQCQVDSQVTMMFWYRQQPGQSLTLIATANQGSEATYESGFVIDKFPISRPNLTFSTLTVSNMSPEDSSIYLCSAGTGTMFFGSGTQLSVL.

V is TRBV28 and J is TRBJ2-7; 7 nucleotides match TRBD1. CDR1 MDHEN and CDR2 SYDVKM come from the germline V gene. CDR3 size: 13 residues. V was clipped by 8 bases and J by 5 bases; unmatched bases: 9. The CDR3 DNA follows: TGTGCCAGCCGGGGACAGACATGGAACGAGCAGTACTTC. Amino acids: CASRGQTWNEQYF.

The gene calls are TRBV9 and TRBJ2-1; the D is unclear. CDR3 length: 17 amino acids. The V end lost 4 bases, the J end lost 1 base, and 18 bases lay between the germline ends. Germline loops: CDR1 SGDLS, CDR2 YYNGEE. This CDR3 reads CASSITRGTVSYNEQFF. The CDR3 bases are TGTGCCAGCAGCATTACCCGAGGAACGGTGTCCTACAATGAGCAGTTCTTC.

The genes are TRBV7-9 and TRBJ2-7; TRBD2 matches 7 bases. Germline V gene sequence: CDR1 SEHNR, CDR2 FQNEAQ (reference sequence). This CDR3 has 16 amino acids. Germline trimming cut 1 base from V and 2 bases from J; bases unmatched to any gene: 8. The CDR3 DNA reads TGTGCCAGCAGCTTAGGCGCGATAGCGGGTCCCTACGAGCAGTACTTC. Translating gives CASSLGAIAGPYEQYF.

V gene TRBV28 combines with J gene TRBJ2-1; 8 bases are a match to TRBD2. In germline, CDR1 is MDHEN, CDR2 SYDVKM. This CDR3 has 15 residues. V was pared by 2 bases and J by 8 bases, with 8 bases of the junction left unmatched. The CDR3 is CASSLRGTSRYEQFF. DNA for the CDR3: TGTGCCAGCAGTTTACGGGGGACTAGTCGGTATGAGCAGTTCTTC.

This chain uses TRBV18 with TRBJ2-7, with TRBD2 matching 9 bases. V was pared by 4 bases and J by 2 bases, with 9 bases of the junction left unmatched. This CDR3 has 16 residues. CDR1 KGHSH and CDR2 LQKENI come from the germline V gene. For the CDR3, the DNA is TGTGCCAGCTCACGGAAGGCTAGCGGGACCACCTACGAGCAGTACTTC. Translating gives CASSRKASGTTYEQYF.

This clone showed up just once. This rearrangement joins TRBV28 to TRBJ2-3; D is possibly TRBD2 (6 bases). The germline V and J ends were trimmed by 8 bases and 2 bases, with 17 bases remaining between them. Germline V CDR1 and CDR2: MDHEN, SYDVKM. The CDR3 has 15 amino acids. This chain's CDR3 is CASFRPGGLTDTQYF. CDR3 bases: TGTGCCAGCTTCCGCCCCGGGGGACTCACAGATACGCAGTATTTT.

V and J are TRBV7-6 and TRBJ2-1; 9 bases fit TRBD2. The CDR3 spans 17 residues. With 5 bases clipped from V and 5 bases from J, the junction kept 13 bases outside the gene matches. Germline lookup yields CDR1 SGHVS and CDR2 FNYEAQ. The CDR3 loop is CASSQGAGTSRNNEQFF. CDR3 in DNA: TGTGCCAGCAGCCAAGGGGCCGGGACTAGCAGAAACAATGAGCAGTTCTTC.

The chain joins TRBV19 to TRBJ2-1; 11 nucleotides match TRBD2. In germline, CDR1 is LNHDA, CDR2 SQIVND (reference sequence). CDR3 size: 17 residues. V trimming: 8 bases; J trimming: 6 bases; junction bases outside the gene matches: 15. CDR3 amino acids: CASAWGSGRAYGNEQFF. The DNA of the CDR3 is TGTGCCAGTGCCTGGGGTAGCGGGAGGGCCTATGGCAATGAGCAGTTCTTC.

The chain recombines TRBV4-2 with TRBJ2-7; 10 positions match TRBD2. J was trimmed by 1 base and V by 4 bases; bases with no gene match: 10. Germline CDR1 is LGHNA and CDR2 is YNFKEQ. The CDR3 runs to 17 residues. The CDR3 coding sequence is TGTGCCAGCAGCCCAAGTCGCACTAGCGGGGAGTCCTACGAGCAGTACTTC. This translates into CASSPSRTSGESYEQYF.

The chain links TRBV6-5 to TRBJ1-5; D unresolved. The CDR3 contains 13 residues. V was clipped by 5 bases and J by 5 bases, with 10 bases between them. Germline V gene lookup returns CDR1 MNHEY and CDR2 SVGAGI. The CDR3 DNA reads TGTGCCAGCAGTCCTTTCAACTATCAGCCCCAGCATTTT. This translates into CASSPFNYQPQHF.

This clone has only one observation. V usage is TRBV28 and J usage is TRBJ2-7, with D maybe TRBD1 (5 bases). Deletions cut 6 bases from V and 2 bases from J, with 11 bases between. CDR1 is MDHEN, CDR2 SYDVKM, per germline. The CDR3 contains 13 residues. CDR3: CASSPGHPYEQYF. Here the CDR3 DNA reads TGTGCCAGCAGCCCCGGACACCCCTACGAGCAGTACTTC.

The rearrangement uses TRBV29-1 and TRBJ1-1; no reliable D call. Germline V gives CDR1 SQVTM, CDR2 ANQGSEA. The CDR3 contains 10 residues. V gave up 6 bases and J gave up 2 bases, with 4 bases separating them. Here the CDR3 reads CSVLNTEAFF. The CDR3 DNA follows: TGCAGCGTCCTCAACACTGAAGCTTTCTTT.